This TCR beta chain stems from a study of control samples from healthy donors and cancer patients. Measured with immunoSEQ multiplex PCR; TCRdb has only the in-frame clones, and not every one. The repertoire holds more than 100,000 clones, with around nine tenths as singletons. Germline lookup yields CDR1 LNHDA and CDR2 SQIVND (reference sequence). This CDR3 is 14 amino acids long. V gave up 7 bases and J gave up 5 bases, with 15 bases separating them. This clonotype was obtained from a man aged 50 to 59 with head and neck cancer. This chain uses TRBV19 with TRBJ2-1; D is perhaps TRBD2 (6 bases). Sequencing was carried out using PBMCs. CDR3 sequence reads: CASNRRGQDNEQFF. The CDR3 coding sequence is TGTGCCAGTAACAGGAGGGGCCAGGACAATGAGCAGTTCTTC.